These 3 T cell receptor beta chains share one sample of origin, sequenced in a study of T cell repertoires in cytomegalovirus infection. One entry per CDR3 protein results from TCRdb running MiXCR on the reads. The sample has a few hundred thousand distinct CDR3 sequences; roughly 15% are singletons. Sequencing was carried out using PBMCs. The receptors were gathered from a human donor in good health (CMV status not recorded). Some clones in this sample may be carry-over from other donors' samples.

This clonotype was detected many times. V and J are TRBV7-2 and TRBJ1-2; D possibly corresponds to TRBD1 (6 bases). V was clipped by 7 bases and J by 3 bases, with 12 bases between them. Germline-derived CDR1 and CDR2 are SGHTA and FQGNSA. This CDR3 contains 13 residues. CDR3 DNA: TGTGCCAGCAAGGGGGAGAAGGACTATGGCTACACCTTC. Translation: CASKGEKDYGYTF.

This clonotype was seen more than once but under ten times. The chain carries TRBV5-4 and TRBJ2-3; 10 nucleotides align to TRBD2. The length of the CDR3 is 16 residues. The V segment lost 4 bases and the J segment 3 bases; nucleotides outside the gene matches: 8. Germline CDR1 and CDR2: SGHNT and YYREEE (reference sequence). The CDR3 reads CASSPPGLAKTDTQYF. Written as DNA, the CDR3 is TGTGCCAGCAGCCCCCCGGGACTAGCGAAAACAGATACGCAGTATTTT.

This clonotype was picked up a small number of times. V gene TRBV7-9 combines with J gene TRBJ2-7, with 7 bases identical to TRBD1. V shed 5 bases and J 2 bases; nucleotides not matched to a gene: 9. The CDR3 has 15 amino acids. Germline V lookup: CDR1 SEHNR, CDR2 FQNEAQ (reference sequence). The CDR3 DNA reads TGTGCCAGCAGCCGAATAGGACAGGCGACCTACGAGCAGTACTTC. Protein sequence: CASSRIGQATYEQYF. The complete variable domain, with remaining parts taken from reference TRBV7-9 and TRBJ2-7, reads DTGVSQNPRHKITKRGQNVTFRCDPISEHNRLYWYRQTLGQGPEFLTYFQNEAQLEKSRLLSDRFSAERPKGSFSTLEIQRTEQGDSAMYLCASSRIGQATYEQYFGPGTRLTVT.